This T cell receptor beta chain was captured in a study of T cell responses to AZD1222 COVID-19 vaccine. Trimming cost V 0 bases and J 4 bases, with 5 bases left between them. Germline CDR1 and CDR2: SGHDT and YYEEEE. This CDR3 spans 12 amino acids. Study-level points and caveats: White British people made up most donors, females outnumbered males, and clonal diversity was possibly underestimated.

Note on this clone: Its antigen is not known.

Sequenced by immunoSEQ multiplex PCR; TCRdb stores in-frame clones only, minus some. The sample includes about 68,000 clones, 86% of them seen just once. The sample consisted of peripheral blood, taken on day 0 of AZD1222 vaccination. The sequence was obtained from an adult in good health. This sequence joins TRBV5-6 and TRBJ2-7; maybe TRBD1 (5 bases). The CDR3, as DNA: TGTGCCAGCAGCTTGGAGGGGTACGAGCAGTACTTC. Translation: CASSLEGYEQYF.